A single sample is the source of the 26 T cell receptor beta chains below, sequenced in a study of T cell changes during pregnancy in multiple sclerosis. TCRdb keeps only in-frame clones here, not all; method: immunoSEQ multiplex PCR. The data contain some 100,000 clones, around 94% of them seen just once; the ten biggest clones take up 1.2%. The source was peripheral blood, collected in the second trimester of pregnancy. Source of these receptors: a female donor with multiple sclerosis, enrolled in a pregnancy study.

This chain joins TRBV4-1 and TRBJ1-2; D remains unclear. CDR3 size: 17 residues. Per germline, CDR1 MGHRA and CDR2 YSYEKL. Trimming took 4 bases from V and 0 from J, leaving 18 bases between them. The CDR3 protein is CASSPVEGRSSNYGYTF. CDR3 nucleotide sequence: TGCGCCAGCAGCCCCGTGGAGGGTAGGAGTTCTAACTATGGCTACACCTTC.

The chain has TRBV29-1 and TRBJ1-4, with 10 bases that match TRBD1. V was pared by 6 bases and J by 5 bases, with 9 bases of the junction left unmatched. The CDR3 runs to 15 residues. Per germline, CDR1 SQVTM and CDR2 ANQGSEA. CDR3 in DNA: TGCAGCGTGAATCTTCCGGGACAGGGGAATGAAAAACTGTTTTTT. Protein sequence: CSVNLPGQGNEKLFF.

This chain joins TRBV15 and TRBJ2-3, with 7 bases fitting TRBD1. CDR3 size: 17 residues. V trimming: 9 bases; J trimming: 2 bases; junction bases outside the gene matches: 17. Germline V gene lookup returns CDR1 LNHNV and CDR2 YYDKDF (reference sequence). The CDR3 loop reads CATKGAQGRAFTDTQYF. CDR3 coding DNA: TGTGCCACTAAGGGGGCACAGGGGCGTGCTTTCACAGATACGCAGTATTTT.

This clone appeared a single time. This chain links TRBV7-9 with TRBJ2-1; D may be TRBD2 (5 bases). The germline CDR1 and CDR2 sequences are SEHNR and FQNEAQ (reference sequence). The CDR3 is 16 amino acids. V lost 4 bases, J lost 1 base, and 14 bases lay in between. The CDR3 DNA is TGTGCCAGCAGCTCCAAAATCAGGAGGTCCTACAATGAGCAGTTCTTC. Translated: CASSSKIRRSYNEQFF.

The V and J genes are TRBV19 and TRBJ1-6; possibly TRBD1 for D (5 bases). Germline V gene sequence: CDR1 LNHDA, CDR2 SQIVND (reference sequence). V was clipped by 3 bases and J by 5 bases, with 8 bases between them. The CDR3 contains 14 residues. The CDR3 protein is CASSMVRDNSPLHF. CDR3 nucleotides: TGTGCCAGTAGTATGGTCAGGGATAATTCACCCCTCCACTTT.

This rearrangement joins TRBV5-4 to TRBJ2-7; 7 bases line up with TRBD1. Germline values: CDR1 SGHNT, CDR2 YYREEE (reference sequence). The J segment lost 3 bases and the V segment lost 5 bases, leaving 8 bases of the junction unmatched. The CDR3 extends over 14 amino acids. Here the CDR3 DNA reads TGTGCCAGCAGGTCCGGGACAGAGAGCTACGAGCAGTACTTC. Translation gives CASRSGTESYEQYF.

The chain carries TRBV5-5 and TRBJ2-7, with 8 bases that match TRBD1. CDR1 and CDR2 (germline): SGHKS, YYEKEE (reference sequence). The CDR3 runs 15 residues. Trimming removed 0 bases from V and 0 bases from J; junction bases left unmatched: 2. The CDR3, as DNA: TGTGCCAGCAGCTTGGGACAGGGGTTCTCCTACGAGCAGTACTTC. It specifies CASSLGQGFSYEQYF.

This clone was observed a single time. The chain uses TRBV5-1 and TRBJ2-2; TRBD1 aligns across 8 bases. Germline V gene data show CDR1 as SGHRS and CDR2 as YFSETQ. CDR3 length equals 15 residues. V shed 3 bases, J shed 2 bases, and the junction held 3 bases outside the gene matches. The CDR3 region is CASSWDRSNTGELFF. Written as DNA, the CDR3 is TGCGCCAGCAGCTGGGACAGGAGTAACACCGGGGAGCTGTTTTTT.

This chain links TRBV19 with TRBJ2-6; D perhaps matches TRBD1 (5 bases). Looked up from germline, CDR1 is LNHDA and CDR2 is SQIVND (reference sequence). Trimming stripped 4 bases from V and 5 bases from J, with 21 bases between. The CDR3 has 18 residues. The CDR3 region is CASSTHWTNQSRANVLTF. The CDR3 DNA reads as TGTGCCAGTAGTACCCATTGGACAAATCAAAGTCGGGCCAACGTCCTGACTTTC.

The gene calls are TRBV7-8 and TRBJ2-7; tentatively, D is TRBD2 (5 bases). The CDR3 contains 14 residues. The V end lost 5 bases, the J end lost 1 base, and 12 bases lay between the germline ends. Germline V gives CDR1 SGHVS, CDR2 FQNEAQ. The DNA for the CDR3 is TGTGCCAGCAGCCGACACGAGGGATCCTACGAGCAGTACTTC. Translating it yields CASSRHEGSYEQYF.

The chain couples TRBV7-9 to TRBJ1-1; TRBD1 matches at 8 bases. With 8 bases clipped from V and 8 bases from J, the junction kept 16 bases outside the gene matches. The CDR3 extends over 15 amino acids. CDR1 is SEHNR and CDR2 is FQNEAQ in the germline V gene (reference sequence). Here the CDR3 DNA reads TGTGCCAGCGTTTGGAGGGAAGCTACAGGGGGAGAAGCTTTCTTT. It specifies CASVWREATGGEAFF.

The rearrangement joins TRBV29-1 to TRBJ2-7; D perhaps matches TRBD2 (5 bases). With 4 bases removed from V and 4 bases from J, the gap between germline ends came to 17 bases. CDR3 length: 14 residues. CDR1 and CDR2 (germline): SQVTM, ANQGSEA. The CDR3 reads CSVVFAGTGYEQYF. The CDR3 bases are TGCAGCGTTGTTTTCGCGGGCACGGGGTACGAGCAGTACTTC.

The chain has TRBV6-6 and TRBJ1-1; 8 bases are shared with TRBD1. CDR1 and CDR2 from the germline V gene are MNHNY and SVGAGI (reference sequence). This CDR3 has 13 amino acids. J gave up 5 bases and V 6 bases, and 5 bases lay outside the gene matches. This CDR3 reads CASRGQVGTEAFF. For the CDR3, the DNA is TGTGCCAGCAGGGGACAGGTGGGGACTGAAGCTTTCTTT.

The chain has TRBV19 and TRBJ1-1; a weak D match, TRBD1 (6 bases). CDR1 is LNHDA and CDR2 is SQIVND in the germline V gene (reference sequence). CDR3 length equals 12 residues. Between the trimmed V and J ends, which lost 8 bases and 2 bases, there was a span of 9 bases. The CDR3 DNA reads TGTGCCAGTTGGGACATTAACACTGAAGCTTTCTTT. Protein: CASWDINTEAFF.

The chain is built from TRBV2 and TRBJ1-6; 7 positions match TRBD1. Trimming took 8 bases from V and 11 from J; bases not matched to a gene: 9. Germline CDR1 SNHLY, CDR2 FYNNEI. The CDR3 consists of 13 residues. CDR3 sequence reads: CASGLRQGAPLHF. The CDR3 DNA reads as TGTGCCAGCGGTTTGCGGCAGGGGGCACCCCTCCACTTT.

The chain joins TRBV28 to TRBJ2-5, with a tentative D call TRBD2 (5 bases). Trimming removed 7 bases at V and 0 bases at J, with 12 bases between. This CDR3 region has 14 residues. CDR1 and CDR2 from the germline V gene are MDHEN and SYDVKM. CDR3 sequence reads: CASILWRYQETQYF. CDR3 nucleotide sequence: TGTGCCAGCATCCTTTGGAGGTACCAAGAGACCCAGTACTTC. Full variable domain (remainder filled in from reference TRBV28 and TRBJ2-5): DVKVTQSSRYLVKRTGEKVFLECVQDMDHENMFWYRQDPGLGLRLIYFSYDVKMKEKGDIPEGYSVSREKKERFSLILESASTNQTSMYLCASILWRYQETQYFGPGTRLLVL.

The chain links TRBV21-1 to TRBJ2-2; the table's D call, TRBD2, was not checked against the DNA. TRBV21-1 is listed as a pseudogene. This CDR3 is built from 16 residues. DNA for the CDR3: TGTGCCAGCAGCAACCGGCGGGGGGGGAACACCGGGGAGCTGTTTTTT. Translating gives CASSNRRGGNTGELFF.

This clone was recorded once. The chain is built from TRBV9 and TRBJ1-3, with D perhaps TRBD1 (6 bases). In germline, CDR1 is SGDLS, CDR2 YYNGEE. CDR3 length equals 16 residues. V was cut by 3 bases and J by 2 bases, with 15 bases left in between. The CDR3: CASSASRGSPGNTIYF. The DNA of the CDR3 is TGTGCCAGCAGCGCCTCCAGGGGATCCCCTGGAAACACCATATATTTT.

The V and J genes are TRBV28 and TRBJ1-5, with TRBD1 matching 9 bases. CDR1 is MDHEN, CDR2 SYDVKM, per germline. V dropped 5 bases and J dropped 5; count of bases not matched to a gene: 10. This CDR3 comprises 16 residues. The CDR3 loop is CASSRRLRDRDQPQHF. For the CDR3, the DNA is TGTGCCAGCAGTCGCCGTCTCCGGGACAGGGATCAGCCCCAGCATTTT.

The chain has TRBV6-1 and TRBJ2-7; no clear D gene. The CDR3 has 14 amino acids. Germline V gene lookup returns CDR1 MNHNS and CDR2 SASEGT. The V gene lost 7 bases and the J gene lost 0 bases, with 13 bases spanning the gap. The CDR3 bases are TGTGCCAGCATGGCAGATCGAAGCTCCTACGAGCAGTACTTC. Amino acids: CASMADRSSYEQYF.

V gene TRBV19 combines with J gene TRBJ2-5; weak D call: TRBD1 (5 bases). Trimming took off 3 bases at V and 5 bases at J, with 10 bases between the two ends. Germline CDR1 is LNHDA and CDR2 is SQIVND (reference sequence). The CDR3 sequence is 13 residues long. CDR3 coding DNA: TGTGCCAGTAGTATCCAGGGTCTGGAGACCCAGTACTTC. Amino acid sequence: CASSIQGLETQYF. The full variable domain, completed using reference TRBV19 and TRBJ2-5, is DGGITQSPKYLFRKEGQNVTLSCEQNLNHDAMYWYRQDPGQGLRLIYYSQIVNDFQKGDIAEGYSVSREKKESFPLTVTSAQKNPTAFYLCASSIQGLETQYFGPGTRLLVL.

The chain uses TRBV5-4 and TRBJ1-2; D might be TRBD1 (5 bases). Between the trimmed V and J ends, which lost 0 bases and 8 bases, there was a span of 17 bases. The CDR3 length is 15 residues. From germline, CDR1 is SGHNT and CDR2 YYREEE (reference sequence). CDR3 sequence (DNA): TGTGCCAGCAGCTTGGGTAGGGCGCTGGGGGGAGGCTACACCTTC. Translated, it gives CASSLGRALGGGYTF.

V is TRBV28 and J is TRBJ2-7; D possibly corresponds to TRBD1 (5 bases). The V end lost 10 bases, the J end lost 1 base, and 17 bases lay between the germline ends. This CDR3 region has 14 residues. The germline V gene has CDR1 MDHEN and CDR2 SYDVKM. The CDR3, as DNA: TGTGCCACCGACCGGCAGGGCCTGTCCTACGAGCAGTACTTC. This gives the protein CATDRQGLSYEQYF.

The chain has TRBV10-3 and TRBJ2-1; 8 positions match TRBD2. This CDR3 is 15 amino acids long. V was clipped by 10 bases and J by 2 bases; unmatched bases: 10. The V gene's germline CDR1 is ENHRY and CDR2 SYGVKD. CDR3 sequence (DNA): TGTGCCACCTCCAGCGGGAGTACCCCCTACAATGAGCAGTTCTTC. It codes for CATSSGSTPYNEQFF.

The chain recombines TRBV7-3 with TRBJ1-6, with 7 bases fitting TRBD1. The CDR3 consists of 14 residues. V trimming: 5 bases; J trimming: 7 bases; junction bases outside the gene matches: 5. Looked up from germline, CDR1 is SGHTA and CDR2 is FQGTGA. The CDR3 spells CASSLSGGNSPLHF. The CDR3 DNA follows: TGTGCCAGCAGCCTCTCAGGGGGGAATTCACCCCTCCACTTT.

This rearrangement joins TRBV5-1 to TRBJ1-2, with D perhaps TRBD1 (5 bases). Germline V gives CDR1 SGHRS, CDR2 YFSETQ. The germline V and J ends were trimmed by 0 bases and 10 bases, with 16 bases remaining between them. The CDR3 runs to 14 residues. The CDR3, as DNA: TGCGCCAGCAGCTTGGGGGGCGGGGAGGAAAACTACACCTTC. Amino acid sequence: CASSLGGGEENYTF.